These 7 T cell receptor beta chains were all obtained from the same sample, sequenced in a study of shared clonotypes between healthy human individuals. Clones were sequenced by immunoSEQ multiplex PCR, and TCRdb holds only the in-frame ones, with some missing. The sample gives 800,000 to 1,200,000 clones, 70% to 80% of which show up once; approximately 0.52% is in the top ten. Sequenced sample: memory CD4+ T cells from PBMCs. Subset specified: CD45RA-negative fraction. All receptors derive from a man aged 18 to 29 in good health. Some clones in this sample may be carry-over from other donors' samples.

This clone showed up just once. The chain links TRBV5-1 to TRBJ1-2; TRBD1 matches at 11 bases. V lost 0 bases and J lost 11; bases outside the gene matches: 6. CDR3 length: 14 residues. CDR1 and CDR2 from the germline V gene are SGHRS and YFSETQ. The CDR3 nucleotides are TGCGCCAGCAGCTTGGACGGACAGGGGGCGGGTTACACCTTC. It yields the protein CASSLDGQGAGYTF.

The chain joins TRBV5-1 to TRBJ1-3; no clear D gene. The germline V gene has CDR1 SGHRS and CDR2 YFSETQ. V was trimmed by 2 bases and J by 0 bases, leaving 6 bases between them. The CDR3 sequence is 14 residues long. The CDR3 reads CASSFGSSGNTIYF. The DNA of the CDR3 is TGCGCCAGCAGCTTCGGGAGCTCTGGAAACACCATATATTTT.

The chain is built from TRBV5-1 and TRBJ2-3; 9 nucleotides match TRBD2. Per germline, CDR1 SGHRS and CDR2 YFSETQ. Losses at the gene ends were 4 bases for V and 8 bases for J; bases not matched to a gene: 11. This CDR3 is built from 15 residues. This chain's CDR3 is CASSRSSGARGTQYF. DNA of the CDR3: TGCGCCAGCAGCAGGTCTAGCGGGGCCAGGGGTACGCAGTATTTT.

This clone was counted once. The chain couples TRBV4-1 to TRBJ2-3, with 13 bases identical to TRBD2. This CDR3 region has 17 residues. V was clipped by 0 bases and J by 6 bases; unmatched bases: 6. Germline-derived CDR1 and CDR2 are MGHRA and YSYEKL. This CDR3 reads CASSQETSGRVGDTQYF. The DNA of the CDR3 is TGCGCCAGCAGCCAAGAAACTAGCGGGAGGGTTGGTGATACGCAGTATTTT.

This chain links TRBV27 with TRBJ1-5; D ambiguous. Germline CDR1 reads MNHEY; CDR2 reads SMNVEV (reference sequence). The CDR3 is 13 amino acids. The germline V and J ends were trimmed by 5 bases and 4 bases, with 9 bases remaining between them. CDR3 in amino acids: CASSGRQNQPQHF. CDR3 sequence (DNA): TGTGCCAGCAGTGGCAGACAAAATCAGCCCCAGCATTTT.

The chain couples TRBV18 to TRBJ1-5, with D possibly TRBD1 on 5 matching bases. From germline, CDR1 is KGHSH and CDR2 LQKENI. This CDR3 is built from 15 residues. V was clipped by 2 bases and J by 7 bases, with 15 bases between them. CDR3 bases: TGTGCCAGCTCACCAGGACACCAAGAGGGACAGCCCCAGCATTTT. It specifies CASSPGHQEGQPQHF.

This chain connects TRBV7-9 to TRBJ1-4; 8 bases line up with TRBD1. The V segment lost 8 bases and the J segment 8 bases; nucleotides outside the gene matches: 16. There are 16 residues in the CDR3. From germline, CDR1 is SEHNR and CDR2 FQNEAQ (reference sequence). The CDR3 here is CASGTNQDRGREKLFF. As DNA, the CDR3 is TGTGCCAGCGGAACTAACCAAGACAGGGGAAGAGAAAAACTGTTTTTT.